This T cell receptor (beta chain) comes out of a study of T cells in Graves' hyperthyroidism and ophthalmopathy (dated by TCRdb to between 2018 and 2021). In terms of the full investigation: To identify TCR V-J signatures that set the groups apart, the researchers used a discovery cohort of about a hundred patients, made up of 40 to 45 with Graves' ophthalmopathy and 55 to 65 with stable Graves' hyperthyroidism. An independent validation cohort of 18 to 20 hyperthyroidism patients and about 15 patients who later progressed to ophthalmopathy tested prospective prediction of ophthalmopathy. The 95 to 100 discovery patients were divided at random into training and test sets in a 7:3 ratio. Thyroid tissue and blood T-cell repertoires from six Graves' hyperthyroidism patients were also compared in the study. After blood sampling, hyperthyroidism patients were treated with methimazole at a starting dose of 30 mg daily, and ophthalmopathy patients were treated with high-dose intravenous methylprednisolone. The paper describes TCR Vbeta CDR3 sequencing of around 140 peripheral blood samples, made up of roughly 40 ophthalmopathy patients, some 76 hyperthyroidism patients and 17 progressor patients.

Amplification of TCR beta CDR3 regions was carried out from RNA transcripts. For the first round of RT-PCR on the TCR CDR3, the HTBI primer set was used together with the Qiagen OneStep RT-PCR kit. Libraries were constructed in a second round of multiplex PCR, after which size selection and purification were carried out. Libraries were sequenced paired-end with 100 bp reads on an Illumina HiSeq2000. As for the authors' bioinformatics: Raw data were processed with SOAPnuke, discarding reads with adapters, uncalled bases, mean Phred below 15, or no exact constant-primer or identifier match. COPE v1.2.5 was used to merge high-quality paired reads, and clonotypes were defined as unique nucleotide sequences. MiTCR v1.1 was used to align clonotypes to the IMGT TRBV, TRBD and TRBJ reference segments. Analysis was restricted to V-J combinations with a frequency above 0.0001, which covered 99% to 99.2% of repertoires. A TCS score was defined as the ratio of F50 (clonal expansion) to E x V (chaos), with BLOSUM62-based TCRdist applied between CDR3 peptides within each V-J. Welch's t-statistics and random forest reduced fewer than 600 V-J features to about 12, which were used in a naive Bayes classifier (R e1071). The similarity between thyroid and blood repertoires was quantified using the Morisita-Horn index. TCRdb passed the public sequencing reads through fastp at Q25 and MiXCR, retaining productive beta sequences. Each entry merges the rows of one CDR3 protein and shows their most common DNA and genes. Here the V and J calls rest on TCRdb's processing, not on the authors' analysis. The sample includes fewer than 750,000 distinct CDR3 sequences, with roughly 50% observed a single time. Around 8% of the sample is in the top ten clones.

A patient counted as having stable Graves' hyperthyroidism if no progression to ophthalmopathy occurred over 18 months of follow-up. The hyperthyroidism patients were between 18 and 65 years old and newly diagnosed, with a disease duration of less than 2 months. Exclusion was applied to patients with uncontrolled infections, other autoimmune diseases, pregnancy or lactation. Diagnoses were established on the basis of clinical symptoms, serum thyroxine and TRAb, thyroid ultrasound, and orbital computed tomography. Total RNA was extracted using Trizol reagent, and RNA quality was assessed on an Agilent 2100 Bioanalyzer. V trim: 2 bases; J trim: 5 bases; unmatched bases: 5. The CDR3 has 14 amino acids, counting the end cysteine and phenylalanine. This entry keeps only the CDR3 DNA: 42 bases, framed from base 1. CDR1 LGHNA and CDR2 YNFKEQ are derived from the germline V gene. The study at large found these results: Ophthalmopathy was separated from stable hyperthyroidism by a 13 V-J signature model, with around 90% sensitivity and roughly 81% specificity obtained in cross-validation and 80%/75% obtained in testing. Most expanded thyroid clonotypes (frequency above 0.001) were also found in blood, which suggests that blood repertoires may mirror thyroid immune responses. No statistical method was used to fix the sample size in advance, and group allocation was not hidden from the investigators. In validation, the model predicted progression to ophthalmopathy a median of about 6 months before onset, with about 64% sensitivity and more than 72% specificity.

With respect to this clonotype: No antigen is known for it. Per-base qualities were not stored, and no clone one base away is much larger.

The sequence was obtained from a woman aged 18-29 years with Graves' hyperthyroidism. Recombination joined TRBV4-2 with TRBJ2-5; 7 bases in the junction line up with TRBD1. The sequencing sample was made of peripheral blood or thyroid tissue (not recorded which). The base sequence is TGTGCCAGCAGCCAACAGCCGGGACAGGAGACCCAGTACTTC. Translation gives CASSQQPGQETQYF.